This TCR beta chain was sequenced in a study of CD8+ T cells in alopecia areata listed by TCRdb under 2018. Study-level background: Treated patients were enrolled in an open-label pilot trial of oral tofacitinib, 5 to 10 mg twice daily, for moderate-to-severe alopecia areata. The RNA source kit depended on sample type: the PAXgene miRNA kit for fixed scalp, the miRNeasy kit for PBMCs, and the RNeasy kit for mouse skin. In both human patients and the C3H/HeJ mouse model, the study applied high-throughput TCRbeta sequencing to look at T cell clonal expansion in alopecia areata. Scalp clonality was compared among normal scalp (n=4), patchy alopecia areata scalp (n=8), and alopecia totalis/universalis scalp (n=8). Biopsies were taken from tofacitinib-treated patients at baseline and again at 4 and 24 weeks into treatment, and several of those patients also had a later scalp biopsy. Disease severity in treated patients was measured with the SALT score, which quantifies the percentage of affected scalp surface area. In humans, TCRbeta sequencing was performed on scalp tissue and on sorted CD4+ and CD8+ peripheral blood T cells from healthy controls and from patients with patchy or totalis/universalis alopecia areata. Tofacitinib was given for 6 to 18 months, followed by 6 months of follow-up off drug to assess delayed response and recurrence. Amplification of TCRbeta CDR3 regions was done by immunoSEQ multiplex PCR using 35 Vbeta forward primers and 13 Jbeta reverse primers.

Libraries were prepared through the immunoSEQ multiplex PCR assay. RNA was extracted from all samples and reverse transcribed into cDNA as template for TCR sequencing. SuperScript III was used to make first-strand cDNA, primed with a 2:1 mix of oligo-dT and random hexamers. A synthetic immune receptor repertoire was used to gauge amplification bias, and whatever bias remained was removed computationally. As for how the authors treated the data: Raw reads were preprocessed to remove errors, and CDR3 was defined by IMGT conventions from the conserved cysteine to phenylalanine. Clonality was computed as 1 minus the Shannon entropy, with the entropy normalized by log2 of the number of productive unique TCRs. Whether each scalp clone was CD4 or CD8 was inferred by checking scalp TCRbeta sequences against the CD4 and CD8 repertoires from sorted blood. TCRdb retrieved this table from immuneACCESS and kept in-frame rearrangements only. Not all clones are present; in checked studies, unresolved V genes account for under half, and no reason is known for the remainder. The D gene and trimming were derived from the DNA, and the V and J assignments and clone size from that table. In all, the sample holds some 190,000 clones, and under 70% of those were seen once. The ten most abundant clones make up more than 0.95% of the sample.

Worth noting for this clone: The antigen it recognizes is unknown. The germline gene is not matched at one end of the junction; a read error may be the cause.

The CDR3 spans 13 residues, from the cysteine through the phenylalanine. Left in the record is the CDR3 DNA by itself, 39 bases read in frame from the first base. The germline V gene specifies SGHNT as CDR1 and YENEEA as CDR2. The sample's treatment or condition label, in plain terms: oral pan-JAK inhibitor, 5-10 mg twice daily. Lesional scalp punch biopsies and peripheral blood were collected from alopecia areata patients. PBMCs were separated by density centrifugation and stained for CD3, CD4 and CD8, after which CD4+ and CD8+ T cells were sorted on a FACSAria. Broad study findings and their caveats: Because the treated cohort was small and had just a single nonresponder, larger studies are needed to establish links between baseline CD8+ expansion and response. Resident alphabeta T cells in normal human skin are also sequenced, complicating scalp TCR repertoire analysis, unlike mouse skin dominated by gammadelta T cells. Lesional scalp, especially in alopecia totalis/universalis, showed higher clonality and more expanded CD8+ clones than normal scalp, suggesting antigenic drive. Shared TCR sequences between patients were less evident than in mice, which may be partly attributable to HLA diversity in the patient population. Scalp clonality and the number of expanded CD8+ clones among the top 100 scalp clones were significantly decreased by tofacitinib. Many expanded lesional clones were found to persist in scalp and blood during tofacitinib treatment, and relapse after treatment cessation may be partly explained by this persistence.

The chain uses TRBV11-3 and TRBJ1-1; TRBD1 matches 7 bases in the middle. The sample was CD4+ T cells sorted from blood, taken at approximately week 42, from a patient treated with tofacitinib. The receptor was derived from a human donor with alopecia areata. Here the CDR3 is given as CASSIETGSEAFF. The DNA sequence follows: TGTGCCAGCAGCATAGAGACAGGGTCTGAAGCTTTCTTT.